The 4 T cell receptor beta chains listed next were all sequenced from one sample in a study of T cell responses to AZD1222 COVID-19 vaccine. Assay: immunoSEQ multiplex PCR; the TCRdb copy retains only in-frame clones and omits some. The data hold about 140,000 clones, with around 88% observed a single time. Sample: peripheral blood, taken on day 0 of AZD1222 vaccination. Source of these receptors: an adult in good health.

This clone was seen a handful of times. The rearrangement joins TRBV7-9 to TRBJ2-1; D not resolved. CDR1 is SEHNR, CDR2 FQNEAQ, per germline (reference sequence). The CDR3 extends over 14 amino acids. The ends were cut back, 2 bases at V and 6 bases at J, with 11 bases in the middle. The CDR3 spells CASSLLYGSNEQFF. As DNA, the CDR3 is TGTGCCAGCAGCTTACTTTACGGTAGCAATGAGCAGTTCTTC.

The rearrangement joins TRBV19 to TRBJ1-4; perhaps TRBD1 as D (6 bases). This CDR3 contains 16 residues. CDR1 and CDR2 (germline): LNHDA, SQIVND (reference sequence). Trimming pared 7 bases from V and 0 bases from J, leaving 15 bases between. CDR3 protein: CASTSRGGATNEKLFF. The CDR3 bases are TGTGCCAGTACCTCAAGGGGGGGGGCAACTAATGAAAAACTGTTTTTT.

The CDR3 DNA is TGTGCCAGCAGCTCGGCCCGCGGTAGAATAGCGGGAGCCGGGGAGCTGTTTTTT. Amino acid sequence: CASSSARGRIAGAGELFF. The V call is TRBV5-5, the J call TRBJ2-2; TRBD2 matches 9 bases. In germline, CDR1 is SGHKS, CDR2 YYEKEE (reference sequence). V shed 3 bases and J 6 bases; nucleotides not matched to a gene: 15. CDR3 length: 18 residues.

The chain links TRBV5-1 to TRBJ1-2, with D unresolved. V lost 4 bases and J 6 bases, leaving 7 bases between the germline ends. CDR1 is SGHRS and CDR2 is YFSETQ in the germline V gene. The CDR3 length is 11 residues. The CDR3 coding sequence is TGCGCCAGCAGCGGTAAACATGGCTACACCTTC. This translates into CASSGKHGYTF.